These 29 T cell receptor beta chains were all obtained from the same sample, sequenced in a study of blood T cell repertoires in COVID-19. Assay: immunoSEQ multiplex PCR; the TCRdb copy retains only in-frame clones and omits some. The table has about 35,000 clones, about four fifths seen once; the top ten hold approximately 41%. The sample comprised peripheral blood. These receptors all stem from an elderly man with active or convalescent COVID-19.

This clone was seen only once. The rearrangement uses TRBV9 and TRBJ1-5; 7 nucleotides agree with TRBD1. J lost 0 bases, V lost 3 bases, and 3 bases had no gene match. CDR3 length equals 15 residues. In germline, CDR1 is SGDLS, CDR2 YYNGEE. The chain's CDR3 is CASSEQGYSNQPQHF. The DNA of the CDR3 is TGTGCCAGCAGCGAACAGGGGTATAGCAATCAGCCCCAGCATTTT.

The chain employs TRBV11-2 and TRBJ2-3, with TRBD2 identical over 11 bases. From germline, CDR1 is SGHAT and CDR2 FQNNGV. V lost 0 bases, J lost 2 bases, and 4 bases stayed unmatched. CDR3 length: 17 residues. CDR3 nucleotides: TGTGCCAGCAGCTTAGAGGCTAGCGGGAGGTACACAGATACGCAGTATTTT. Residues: CASSLEASGRYTDTQYF.

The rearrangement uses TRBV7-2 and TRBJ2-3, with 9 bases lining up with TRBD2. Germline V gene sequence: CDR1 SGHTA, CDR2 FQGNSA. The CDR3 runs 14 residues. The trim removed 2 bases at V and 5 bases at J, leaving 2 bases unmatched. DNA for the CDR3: TGTGCCAGCAGCTTATGGCGGGAGGGAGATACGCAGTATTTT. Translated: CASSLWREGDTQYF. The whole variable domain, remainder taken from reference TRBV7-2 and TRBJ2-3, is GAGVSQSPSNKVTEKGKDVELRCDPISGHTALYWYRQSLGQGLEFLIYFQGNSAPDKSGLPSDRFSAERTGGSVSTLTIQRTQQEDSAVYLCASSLWREGDTQYFGPGTRLTVL.

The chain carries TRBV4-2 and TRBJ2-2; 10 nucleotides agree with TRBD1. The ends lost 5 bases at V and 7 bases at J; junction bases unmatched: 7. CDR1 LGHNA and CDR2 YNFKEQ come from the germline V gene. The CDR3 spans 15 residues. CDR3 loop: CASSSGTGAGGELFF. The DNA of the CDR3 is TGTGCCAGCAGCTCCGGGACAGGGGCAGGCGGGGAGCTGTTTTTT.

The CDR3 DNA sequence: TGTGCCAGCAGTTTGAGGACTAGCGGGACCGAGCAGTACTTC. This gives the protein CASSLRTSGTEQYF. The V call is TRBV28, the J call TRBJ2-7; 12 bases agree with TRBD2. V shed 3 bases, J shed 6 bases, and the junction held 3 bases outside the gene matches. The CDR3 has 14 residues. Germline V lookup: CDR1 MDHEN, CDR2 SYDVKM. Filled out from reference TRBV28 and TRBJ2-7, the complete variable domain reads DVKVTQSSRYLVKRTGEKVFLECVQDMDHENMFWYRQDPGLGLRLIYFSYDVKMKEKGDIPEGYSVSREKKERFSLILESASTNQTSMYLCASSLRTSGTEQYFGPGTRLTVT.

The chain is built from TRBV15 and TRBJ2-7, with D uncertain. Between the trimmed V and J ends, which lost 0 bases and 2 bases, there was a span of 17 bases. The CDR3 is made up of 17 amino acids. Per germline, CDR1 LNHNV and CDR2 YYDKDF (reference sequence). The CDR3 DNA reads TGTGCCACCAGCAGAGATGTTAGCTTCACCTCTACCTACGAGCAGTACTTC. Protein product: CATSRDVSFTSTYEQYF.

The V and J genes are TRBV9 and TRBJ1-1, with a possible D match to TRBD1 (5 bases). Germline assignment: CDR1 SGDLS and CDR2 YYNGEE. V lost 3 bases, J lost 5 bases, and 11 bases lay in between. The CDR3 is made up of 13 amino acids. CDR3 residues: CASSGGGDTEAFF. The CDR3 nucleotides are TGTGCCAGCAGCGGGGGCGGCGATACTGAAGCTTTCTTT.

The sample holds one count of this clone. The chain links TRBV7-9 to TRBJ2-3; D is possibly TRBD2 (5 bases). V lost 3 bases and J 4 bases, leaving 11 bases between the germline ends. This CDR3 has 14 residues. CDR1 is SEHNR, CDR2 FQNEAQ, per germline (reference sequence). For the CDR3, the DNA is TGTGCCAGCAGCTTTGGTGGAGGCGCAGATACGCAGTATTTT. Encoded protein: CASSFGGGADTQYF.

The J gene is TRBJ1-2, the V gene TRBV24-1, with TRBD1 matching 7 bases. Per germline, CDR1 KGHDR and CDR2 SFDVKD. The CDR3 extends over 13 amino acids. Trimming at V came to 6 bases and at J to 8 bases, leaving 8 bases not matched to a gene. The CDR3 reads CATSLTGTLGYTF. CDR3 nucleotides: TGTGCCACCAGTCTGACAGGGACCTTGGGCTACACCTTC.

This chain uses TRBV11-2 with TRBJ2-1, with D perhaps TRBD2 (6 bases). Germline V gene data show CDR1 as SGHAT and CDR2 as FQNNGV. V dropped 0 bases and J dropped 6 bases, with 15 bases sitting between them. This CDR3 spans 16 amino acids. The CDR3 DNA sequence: TGTGCCAGCAGCTTAGACCGGGACTTTGGGGGCAATGAGCAGTTCTTC. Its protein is CASSLDRDFGGNEQFF.

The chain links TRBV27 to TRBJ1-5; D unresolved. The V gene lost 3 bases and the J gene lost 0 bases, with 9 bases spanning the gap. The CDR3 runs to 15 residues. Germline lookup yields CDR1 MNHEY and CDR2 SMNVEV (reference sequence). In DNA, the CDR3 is TGTGCCAGCAGTTTGAGCGGGAATAGCAATCAGCCCCAGCATTTT. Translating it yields CASSLSGNSNQPQHF.

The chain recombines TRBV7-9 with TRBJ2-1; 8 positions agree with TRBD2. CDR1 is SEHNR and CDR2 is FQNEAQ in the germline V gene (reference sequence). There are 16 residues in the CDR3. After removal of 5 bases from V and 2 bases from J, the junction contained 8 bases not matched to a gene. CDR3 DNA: TGTGCCAGCAGCCCACACAGCGGGAGAACCTACAATGAGCAGTTCTTC. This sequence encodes CASSPHSGRTYNEQFF.

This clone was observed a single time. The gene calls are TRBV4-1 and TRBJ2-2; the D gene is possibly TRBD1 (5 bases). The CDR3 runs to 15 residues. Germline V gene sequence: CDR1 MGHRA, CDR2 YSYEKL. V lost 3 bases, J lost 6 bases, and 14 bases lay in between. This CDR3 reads CASSQRSTVPGELFF. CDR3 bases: TGCGCCAGCAGCCAGAGATCGACAGTCCCCGGGGAGCTGTTTTTT.

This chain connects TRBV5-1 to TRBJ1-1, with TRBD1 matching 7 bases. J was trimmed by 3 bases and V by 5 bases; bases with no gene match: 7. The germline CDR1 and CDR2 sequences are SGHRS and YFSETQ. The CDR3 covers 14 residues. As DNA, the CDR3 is TGCGCCAGCAGTTATTGGGACAGTTACACTGAAGCTTTCTTT. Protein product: CASSYWDSYTEAFF.

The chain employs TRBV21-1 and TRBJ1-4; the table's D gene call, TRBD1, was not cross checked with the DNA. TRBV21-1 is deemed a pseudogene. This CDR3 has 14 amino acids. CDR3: CASNTDRGREKLFF. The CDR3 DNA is TGTGCCAGCAATACGGACAGGGGGCGAGAAAAACTGTTTTTT.

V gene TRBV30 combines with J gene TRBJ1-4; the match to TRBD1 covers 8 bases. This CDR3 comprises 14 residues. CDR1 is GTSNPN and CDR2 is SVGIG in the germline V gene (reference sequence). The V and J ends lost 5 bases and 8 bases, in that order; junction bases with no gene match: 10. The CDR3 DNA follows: TGTGCCTGGTGCACAGGGGGGCTAGGGGAAAAACTGTTTTTT. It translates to CAWCTGGLGEKLFF.

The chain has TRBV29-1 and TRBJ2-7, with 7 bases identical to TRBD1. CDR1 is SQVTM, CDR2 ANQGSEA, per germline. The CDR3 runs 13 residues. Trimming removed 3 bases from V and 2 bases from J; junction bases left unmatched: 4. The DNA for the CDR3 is TGCAGCGTTGAGGGGCAGGGGGCCTACGAGCAGTACTTC. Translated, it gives CSVEGQGAYEQYF.

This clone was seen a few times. The CDR3: CASRKAGSSYNEQFF. In nucleotides, the CDR3 is TGTGCCAGTCGGAAAGCGGGGAGCTCCTACAATGAGCAGTTCTTC. The V gene is TRBV19, the J gene TRBJ2-1, with 7 nucleotides matching TRBD2. After removal of 8 bases from V and 0 bases from J, the junction contained 7 bases not matched to a gene. Germline values: CDR1 LNHDA, CDR2 SQIVND (reference sequence). The CDR3 consists of 15 residues.

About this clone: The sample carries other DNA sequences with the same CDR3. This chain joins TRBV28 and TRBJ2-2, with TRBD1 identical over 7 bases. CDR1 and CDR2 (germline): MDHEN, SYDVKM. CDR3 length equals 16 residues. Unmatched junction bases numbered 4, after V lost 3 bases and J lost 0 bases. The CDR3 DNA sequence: TGTGCCAGCAGTTTCTTGGGGACAGCGAACACCGGGGAGCTGTTTTTT. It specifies CASSFLGTANTGELFF.

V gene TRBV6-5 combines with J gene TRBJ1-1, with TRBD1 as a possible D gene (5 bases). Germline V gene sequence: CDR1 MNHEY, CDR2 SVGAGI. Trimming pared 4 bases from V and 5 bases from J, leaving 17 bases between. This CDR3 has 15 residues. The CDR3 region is CASSSRPTGGTEAFF. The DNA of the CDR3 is TGTGCCAGCAGTTCACGCCCCACGGGGGGGACTGAAGCTTTCTTT.

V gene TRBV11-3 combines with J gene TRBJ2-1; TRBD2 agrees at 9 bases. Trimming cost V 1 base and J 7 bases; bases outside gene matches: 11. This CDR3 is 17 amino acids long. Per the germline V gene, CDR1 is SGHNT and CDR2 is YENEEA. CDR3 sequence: CASSLARRAGGRNEQFF. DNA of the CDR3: TGTGCCAGCAGCTTAGCCCGCCGGGCGGGAGGGCGGAATGAGCAGTTCTTC.

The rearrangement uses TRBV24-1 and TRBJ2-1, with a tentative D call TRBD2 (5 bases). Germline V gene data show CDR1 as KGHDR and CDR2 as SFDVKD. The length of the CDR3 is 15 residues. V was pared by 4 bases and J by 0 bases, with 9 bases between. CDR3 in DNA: TGTGCCACCAGTGACCCGAGGGCCTCCTACAATGAGCAGTTCTTC. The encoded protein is CATSDPRASYNEQFF.

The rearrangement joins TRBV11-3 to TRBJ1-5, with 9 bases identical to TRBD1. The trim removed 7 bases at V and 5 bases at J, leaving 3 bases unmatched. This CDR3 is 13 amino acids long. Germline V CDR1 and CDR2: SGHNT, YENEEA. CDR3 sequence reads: CASTRQGDQPQHF. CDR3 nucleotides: TGTGCCAGCACTCGACAGGGGGATCAGCCCCAGCATTTT.

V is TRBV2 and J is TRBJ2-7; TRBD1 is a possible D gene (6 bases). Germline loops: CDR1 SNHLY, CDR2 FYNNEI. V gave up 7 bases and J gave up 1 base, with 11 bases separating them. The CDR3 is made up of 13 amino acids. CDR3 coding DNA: TGTGCCAGCACGAGACAGGTATCCTACGAGCAGTACTTC. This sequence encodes CASTRQVSYEQYF. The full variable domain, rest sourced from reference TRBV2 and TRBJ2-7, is EPEVTQTPSHQVTQMGQEVILRCVPISNHLYFYWYRQILGQKVEFLVSFYNNEISEKSEIFDDQFSVERPDGSNFTLKIRSTKLEDSAMYFCASTRQVSYEQYFGPGTRLTVT.

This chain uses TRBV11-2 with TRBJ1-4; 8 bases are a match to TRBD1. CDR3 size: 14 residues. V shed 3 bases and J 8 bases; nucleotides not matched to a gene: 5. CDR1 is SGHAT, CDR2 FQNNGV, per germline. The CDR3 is CASSFQGAKEKLFF. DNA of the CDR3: TGTGCCAGCAGCTTTCAGGGGGCGAAGGAAAAACTGTTTTTT.

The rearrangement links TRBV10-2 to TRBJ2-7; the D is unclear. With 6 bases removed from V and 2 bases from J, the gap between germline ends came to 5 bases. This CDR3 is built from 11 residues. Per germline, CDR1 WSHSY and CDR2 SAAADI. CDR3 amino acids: CASSPTYEQYF. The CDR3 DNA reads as TGCGCCAGCAGCCCTACCTACGAGCAGTACTTC.

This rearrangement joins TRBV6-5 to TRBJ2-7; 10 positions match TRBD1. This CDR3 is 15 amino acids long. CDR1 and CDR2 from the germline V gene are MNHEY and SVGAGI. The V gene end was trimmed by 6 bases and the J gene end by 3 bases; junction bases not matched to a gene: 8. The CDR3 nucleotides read TGTGCCAGCAGGGGACCGGGACAGGGGATCTACGAGCAGTACTTC. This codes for CASRGPGQGIYEQYF.

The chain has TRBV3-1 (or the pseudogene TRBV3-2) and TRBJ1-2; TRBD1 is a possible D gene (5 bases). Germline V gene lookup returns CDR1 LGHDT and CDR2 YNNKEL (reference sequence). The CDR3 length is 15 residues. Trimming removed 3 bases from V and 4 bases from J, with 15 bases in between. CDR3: CASSQAGTGGYGYTF. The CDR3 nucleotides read TGTGCCAGCAGCCAGGCGGGGACCGGGGGCTATGGCTACACCTTC.

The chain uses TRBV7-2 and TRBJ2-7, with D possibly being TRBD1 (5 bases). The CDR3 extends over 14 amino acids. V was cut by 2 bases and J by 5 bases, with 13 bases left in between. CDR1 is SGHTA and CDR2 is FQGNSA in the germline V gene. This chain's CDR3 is CASSLRSGYDEQYF. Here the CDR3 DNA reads TGTGCCAGCAGCTTAAGGTCAGGGTATGACGAGCAGTACTTC.